The 22 T cell receptor beta chains given below trace back to one sample, sequenced in a study of T cell repertoires in cytomegalovirus infection. TCRdb re-called the reads through MiXCR, storing one row per CDR3 protein. Of fewer than 200,000 distinct CDR3 sequences listed, 8% to 10% were seen once; the top ten hold about 4.6%. Sequencing was performed on PBMCs. The receptors originated from a human donor in good health (CMV status not recorded). Some clones in this sample may be carry-over from other donors' samples.

There are many counts of this clonotype. V and J are TRBV7-8 and TRBJ1-5; D gene ambiguous. Between the trimmed V and J ends, which lost 2 bases and 0 bases, there was a span of 14 bases. CDR1 and CDR2 (germline): SGHVS, FQNEAQ. The length of the CDR3 is 17 residues. The CDR3 bases are TGTGCCAGCAGCTTACCTGAGGCATGGAATAGCAATCAGCCCCAGCATTTT. This codes for CASSLPEAWNSNQPQHF.

This clonotype was counted a few times. This rearrangement joins TRBV5-5 to TRBJ1-1; D is possibly TRBD1 (5 bases). The CDR3 totals 14 residues. The V end lost 6 bases, the J end lost 0 bases, and 12 bases lay between the germline ends. From germline, CDR1 is SGHKS and CDR2 YYEKEE (reference sequence). The CDR3 nucleotides are TGTGCCAGCATCCAACAGGTTATGAACACTGAAGCTTTCTTT. Translated, it gives CASIQQVMNTEAFF.

This clonotype was detected ten times or more. This chain joins TRBV7-3 and TRBJ1-2; D not certain. This CDR3 is 16 amino acids long. The V gene lost 1 base and the J gene lost 0 bases, with 12 bases spanning the gap. Germline CDR1 SGHTA, CDR2 FQGTGA. The CDR3 coding sequence is TGTGCCAGCAGCTTAAGAGGGAACCCAGCTAACTATGGCTACACCTTC. Amino acids: CASSLRGNPANYGYTF.

Sample share makes this clonotype medium-sized. The V gene is TRBV7-3, the J gene TRBJ2-1; 8 bases agree with TRBD2. Trimming cost V 5 bases and J 5 bases; bases outside gene matches: 8. Germline V gene sequence: CDR1 SGHTA, CDR2 FQGTGA. This CDR3 region has 15 residues. The CDR3 DNA follows: TGTGCCAGCAGCGTAAGCGGGAGTAAAAACAATGAGCAGTTCTTC. It encodes CASSVSGSKNNEQFF.

This clonotype was seen repeatedly, ten times or more. The chain is built from TRBV7-2 and TRBJ2-1, with 11 bases identical to TRBD2. Germline trimming cut 1 base from V and 7 bases from J; bases unmatched to any gene: 9. Germline assignment: CDR1 SGHTA and CDR2 FQGNSA. The CDR3 extends over 17 amino acids. This CDR3 reads CASSLGVAGGPGNEQFF. The CDR3 DNA reads as TGTGCCAGCAGCTTAGGTGTAGCGGGGGGGCCGGGGAATGAGCAGTTCTTC.

This clonotype was picked up many times. The V and J genes are TRBV7-3 and TRBJ1-1, with 9 bases lining up with TRBD1. The CDR3 length is 13 residues. V was pared by 5 bases and J by 4 bases, with 2 bases of the junction left unmatched. Germline values: CDR1 SGHTA, CDR2 FQGTGA. The CDR3 DNA reads as TGTGCCAGCAGCCGGACAGGGGTCACTGAAGCTTTCTTT. It is translated as CASSRTGVTEAFF.

This clonotype has ten or more counts. V and J are TRBV7-2 and TRBJ1-2; D uncertain. This CDR3 is built from 14 residues. With 5 bases removed from V and 3 bases from J, the gap between germline ends came to 13 bases. Per germline, CDR1 SGHTA and CDR2 FQGNSA. The CDR3 reads CASSARGTDYGYTF. The DNA of the CDR3 is TGTGCCAGCAGCGCACGGGGTACCGACTATGGCTACACCTTC.

This clonotype was observed many times. V gene TRBV2 combines with J gene TRBJ1-5; D might be TRBD1 (6 bases). Germline-derived CDR1 and CDR2 are SNHLY and FYNNEI. V gave up 3 bases and J gave up 2 bases, with 14 bases separating them. The CDR3 consists of 16 residues. CDR3 DNA sequence: TGTGCCAGCAGTGATTTTCAGGGGTCCGGCAATCAGCCCCAGCATTTT. This encodes CASSDFQGSGNQPQHF.

This clonotype rates as medium-sized (0.01 to 0.1%). The chain recombines TRBV7-2 with TRBJ2-1; 8 bases map to TRBD1. Germline V gene lookup returns CDR1 SGHTA and CDR2 FQGNSA. J gave up 8 bases and V 5 bases, and 11 bases lay outside the gene matches. The CDR3 extends over 15 amino acids. The CDR3: CASSTEGQGAHEQFF. The CDR3 nucleotides read TGTGCCAGCAGCACGGAGGGGCAGGGGGCCCATGAGCAGTTCTTC.

This clonotype was found many times. The chain joins TRBV7-2 to TRBJ1-2, with D hard to call. Germline values: CDR1 SGHTA, CDR2 FQGNSA. V was trimmed by 1 base and J by 3 bases, leaving 0 bases between them. The CDR3 length is 11 residues. CDR3 sequence: CASSLDYGYTF. CDR3 sequence (DNA): TGTGCCAGCAGCTTAGACTATGGCTACACCTTC. Full variable domain (outside the CDR3, taken from reference TRBV7-2 and TRBJ1-2): GAGVSQSPSNKVTEKGKDVELRCDPISGHTALYWYRQSLGQGLEFLIYFQGNSAPDKSGLPSDRFSAERTGGSVSTLTIQRTQQEDSAVYLCASSLDYGYTFGSGTRLTVV.

This clonotype turned up a few times. V and J are TRBV5-1 and TRBJ2-6; 7 positions agree with TRBD2. The CDR3 has 20 residues. CDR1 is SGHRS and CDR2 is YFSETQ in the germline V gene. V trimming: 1 base; J trimming: 0 bases; junction bases outside the gene matches: 13. The CDR3 is CASSLRLLADDSSGANVLTF. DNA of the CDR3: TGCGCCAGCAGCTTGCGACTTCTAGCGGACGATTCCTCTGGGGCCAACGTCCTGACTTTC.

This clonotype was counted at least ten times. This chain uses TRBV4-3 with TRBJ2-6; 7 nucleotides match TRBD1. This CDR3 has 17 residues. V lost 1 base to trimming and J lost 4 bases; unmatched junction nucleotides: 7. The germline gives CDR1 LGHNA, CDR2 YSLEER. CDR3 region: CASSQAPTGSGANVLTF. CDR3 in DNA: TGCGCCAGCAGCCAAGCTCCGACAGGGTCCGGGGCCAACGTCCTGACTTTC.

This clonotype occurred a few times. The J gene is TRBJ2-7, the V gene TRBV7-9; D remains unclear. The V end was cut by 4 bases, the J end by 1 base, with 8 bases between. Per germline, CDR1 SEHNR and CDR2 FQNEAQ (reference sequence). CDR3 length equals 13 residues. Here the CDR3 DNA reads TGTGCCAGCAGCTCTTCAGTTTCCTACGAGCAGTACTTC. The encoded protein is CASSSSVSYEQYF.

This clonotype was detected many times. The chain combines TRBV6-2 or TRBV6-3 with TRBJ2-2; the D is unclear. Per the germline V gene, CDR1 is MNHEY and CDR2 is SVGEGT. The germline V and J ends were trimmed by 7 bases and 3 bases, with 9 bases remaining between them. CDR3 length equals 13 residues. CDR3 sequence: CASKGSDTGELFF. The CDR3 DNA sequence: TGTGCCAGCAAAGGGTCTGACACCGGGGAGCTGTTTTTT.

This clonotype turned up a few times. The rearrangement joins TRBV6-2 or TRBV6-3 to TRBJ2-1, with 9 bases aligning to TRBD2. V dropped 8 bases and J dropped 4; count of bases not matched to a gene: 6. This CDR3 spans 14 amino acids. The germline gives CDR1 MNHEY, CDR2 SVGEGT. CDR3 nucleotide sequence: TGTGCCAGCGAAGGGACTAGCCATTACAATGAGCAGTTCTTC. This codes for CASEGTSHYNEQFF.

This clonotype was recorded at least ten times. This rearrangement joins TRBV7-3 to TRBJ2-1; 9 bases line up with TRBD2. The CDR3 sequence is 15 residues long. The V segment lost 2 bases and the J segment 5 bases; nucleotides outside the gene matches: 4. Germline V gene sequence: CDR1 SGHTA, CDR2 FQGTGA. The CDR3 here is CASSLASGINNEQFF. The CDR3, as DNA: TGTGCCAGCAGCTTAGCTAGCGGGATTAACAATGAGCAGTTCTTC.

This clonotype was seen repeatedly, ten times or more. The gene calls are TRBV15 and TRBJ2-5, with 7 bases matching TRBD2. V trimming: 2 bases; J trimming: 5 bases; junction bases outside the gene matches: 5. The CDR3 extends over 14 amino acids. Germline values: CDR1 LNHNV, CDR2 YYDKDF (reference sequence). CDR3 coding DNA: TGTGCCACCAGCAGATTAGCGGGCGGCGAGACCCAGTACTTC. Translated: CATSRLAGGETQYF. Drawing the rest from reference TRBV15 and TRBJ2-5, the complete variable domain is DAMVIQNPRYQVTQFGKPVTLSCSQTLNHNVMYWYQQKSSQAPKLLFHYYDKDFNNEADTPDNFQSRRPNTSFCFLDIRSPGLGDTAMYLCATSRLAGGETQYFGPGTRLLVL.

This clonotype was detected ten times or more. The chain joins TRBV27 to TRBJ1-5; D is ambiguous. The CDR3 consists of 16 residues. V was trimmed by 0 bases and J by 1 base, leaving 10 bases between them. From germline, CDR1 is MNHEY and CDR2 SMNVEV (reference sequence). The CDR3 is CASSLSAGRSNQPQHF. The CDR3 DNA reads as TGTGCCAGCAGTTTATCCGCCGGACGGAGCAATCAGCCCCAGCATTTT.

This clonotype showed up just a few times. This chain connects TRBV29-1 to TRBJ2-1; D is perhaps TRBD2 (5 bases). The CDR3 has 15 residues. The V and J ends lost 5 bases and 0 bases respectively, with 14 bases between them. CDR1 and CDR2 from the germline V gene are SQVTM and ANQGSEA. The CDR3 spells CSVPGGPSSYNEQFF. DNA of the CDR3: TGCAGCGTTCCGGGCGGGCCGAGCTCCTACAATGAGCAGTTCTTC.

This clonotype came up many times. V gene TRBV7-2 combines with J gene TRBJ1-1; no reliable D call. Trimming stripped 1 base from V and 0 bases from J, with 9 bases between. The CDR3 loop spans 15 amino acids. The V gene's germline CDR1 is SGHTA and CDR2 FQGNSA. The CDR3 coding sequence is TGTGCCAGCAGCTTAGAGCTGAGCTTGAACACTGAAGCTTTCTTT. The encoded protein is CASSLELSLNTEAFF.

This rearrangement joins TRBV2 to TRBJ2-1, with 8 bases that match TRBD2. CDR1 SNHLY and CDR2 FYNNEI come from the germline V gene. V was pared by 7 bases and J by 3 bases, with 8 bases of the junction left unmatched. The CDR3 covers 15 residues. The CDR3 DNA reads as TGTGCCAGCATGCGGGGGGAGGGAGACTACAATGAGCAGTTCTTC. Residues: CASMRGEGDYNEQFF.

At least ten counts were recorded for this clonotype. The rearrangement links TRBV6-2 or TRBV6-3 to TRBJ2-7; 14 positions agree with TRBD2. Unmatched junction bases numbered 11, after V lost 1 base and J lost 0 bases. The CDR3 is 20 residues long. Germline-derived CDR1 and CDR2 are MNHEY and SVGEGT. The CDR3 coding sequence is TGTGCCAGCAGTTACTACCCTGGACTAGCGGGAGGCACGAGCTCCTACGAGCAGTACTTC. It is translated as CASSYYPGLAGGTSSYEQYF.